The next 5 T cell receptor beta chains were all read from a single sample in a study of shared clonotypes between healthy human individuals (TCRdb year 2020). Library preparation employed the immunoSEQ multiplex PCR assay. TCRdb retrieved this table from immuneACCESS and kept in-frame rearrangements only. Not all clones are present; in checked studies, unresolved V genes account for under half, and no reason is known for the remainder. The sample records some 2 million clones, about 95% of which are singletons. The top ten hold approximately 0.13% of the sample. The sequencing sample was made of naive CD4+ T cells sorted from blood. In the paper's terms, the cell subset or site label means: CD45RA+ positively selected. These receptors all come from a man between 18 and 35 years old in good health.

This rearrangement joins TRBV4-3 to TRBJ1-2, with D tentatively TRBD1 (5 bases). Trimming pared 4 bases from V and 4 bases from J, leaving 16 bases between. Germline V gene data show CDR1 as LGHNA and CDR2 as YSLEER. CDR3 length: 15 amino acids. The DNA for the CDR3 is TGCGCCAGCAGCCCCAGACAGACATCCAGCTATGGCTACACCTTC. Its protein product is CASSPRQTSSYGYTF.

The J gene is TRBJ1-1, the V gene TRBV5-1; D unclear. The CDR3 spans 14 residues. V lost 6 bases and J 0 bases, leaving 12 bases between the germline ends. Germline-derived CDR1 and CDR2 are SGHRS and YFSETQ. CDR3 loop: CASTDGGLNTEAFF. As DNA, the CDR3 is TGCGCCAGCACCGATGGCGGTTTGAACACTGAAGCTTTCTTT.

J is TRBJ2-1 and V is TRBV7-2; D gene uncertain. The CDR3 covers 15 residues. Trimming pared 5 bases from V and 0 bases from J, leaving 11 bases between. In germline, CDR1 is SGHTA, CDR2 FQGNSA. This CDR3 is CASSLFVNSYNEQFF. CDR3 nucleotide sequence: TGTGCCAGCAGCCTATTCGTTAACTCCTACAATGAGCAGTTCTTC.

The genes are TRBV2 and TRBJ2-1, with 7 nucleotides matching TRBD1. CDR3 length: 11 residues. Germline values: CDR1 SNHLY, CDR2 FYNNEI. Trimming at V came to 8 bases and at J to 6 bases, leaving 1 base not matched to a gene. CDR3 in amino acids: CASDRVNEQFF. The CDR3 nucleotides are TGTGCCAGCGACAGGGTCAATGAGCAGTTCTTC.

The J gene is TRBJ1-6, the V gene TRBV5-6; TRBD1 is a possible D gene (6 bases). CDR1 is SGHDT, CDR2 YYEEEE, per germline. The CDR3 is 15 amino acids. V lost 2 bases and J 6 bases, leaving 12 bases between the germline ends. The CDR3 nucleotides read TGTGCCAGCAGCTTCGACAGGCGGAGTAATTCACCCCTCCACTTT. This codes for CASSFDRRSNSPLHF.